This T cell receptor beta chain was captured by sequencing in a study of T cells after yellow fever vaccination. Via MiXCR, TCRdb re-called the 5' RACE reads, giving one row per CDR3 protein. The sample consists of about 400,000 distinct CDR3 sequences, under 7.5% of them appearing once. This clonotype has ten or more counts. Germline V CDR1 and CDR2: MDHEN, SYDVKM. V shed 6 bases and J shed 0 bases, with 12 bases lying between them. The CDR3 spans 14 residues. This rearrangement joins TRBV28 to TRBJ2-7; weak D call: TRBD2 (6 bases). This receptor was identified in a man younger than 40 who received the YFV17D yellow fever vaccine. Material: PBMCs, obtained 5 days after the yellow fever booster vaccination. The CDR3 is CASRKEGSSYEQYF. The CDR3 region has the DNA TGTGCCAGCAGGAAGGAGGGAAGCTCCTACGAGCAGTACTTC.